The next 30 T cell receptor beta chains were all read from a single sample in a study of lymphopenia after photon versus proton radiotherapy (dated by TCRdb to between 2018 and 2021). The protocol used for the library was the immunoSEQ multiplex PCR assay. TCRdb obtained this table from immuneACCESS and retained in-frame rearrangements with V and J assigned. These tables miss some clones; where compared with another copy, unresolved V genes account for less than half of the shortfall, and the remainder is unexplained. This sample has 40,000 to 45,000 clones in its table, and over 75% of those were observed once. Around 25% of the sample lies in the top ten. The source material was peripheral blood, sampled from a patient treated with proton-based radiotherapy. These receptors were obtained from a woman between 65 and 79 years old with pancreatic cancer.

The chain employs TRBV28 and TRBJ1-2, with unresolved D. The CDR3 loop spans 15 amino acids. CDR1 MDHEN and CDR2 SYDVKM come from the germline V gene. V was trimmed by 10 bases and J by 0 bases, leaving 18 bases between them. The CDR3 is CANAASPITNYGYTF. CDR3 bases: TGTGCCAATGCGGCCTCCCCAATTACTAACTATGGCTACACCTTC.

This chain joins TRBV6-1 and TRBJ1-1, with D possibly TRBD1 on 5 matching bases. CDR1 MNHNS and CDR2 SASEGT come from the germline V gene. This CDR3 is built from 17 residues. Trimming took off 1 base at V and 3 bases at J, with 18 bases between the two ends. The CDR3 DNA sequence: TGTGCCAGCAGTGAAGGAGCTGGACACTCTGTCGACACTGAAGCTTTCTTT. This encodes CASSEGAGHSVDTEAFF.

This sequence joins TRBV9 and TRBJ1-3; maybe TRBD1 (5 bases). CDR1 is SGDLS, CDR2 YYNGEE, per germline. V lost 0 bases, J lost 0 bases, and 10 bases lay in between. CDR3 size: 16 residues. The CDR3 sequence: CASSVGGPFSGNTIYF. CDR3 bases: TGTGCCAGCAGCGTAGGGGGACCGTTCTCTGGAAACACCATATATTTT. Filled out from reference TRBV9 and TRBJ1-3, the complete variable domain reads DSGVTQTPKHLITATGQRVTLRCSPRSGDLSVYWYQQSLDQGLQFLIQYYNGEERAKGNILERFSAQQFPDLHSELNLSSLELGDSALYFCASSVGGPFSGNTIYFGEGSWLTVV.

Here the CDR3 reads CASSLGQTGETQYF. CDR3 sequence (DNA): TGTGCCAGCAGCTTGGGACAGACGGGGGAGACCCAGTACTTC. The chain recombines TRBV5-4 with TRBJ2-5, with D tentatively TRBD1 or TRBD2 (5 bases each). CDR3 size: 14 residues. Trimming left V 0 bases short and J 5 bases short, with 11 bases between. The germline CDR1 and CDR2 sequences are SGHNT and YYREEE (reference sequence).

This sequence joins TRBV7-2 and TRBJ1-5; D uncertain. Germline values: CDR1 SGHTA, CDR2 FQGNSA. V was shortened by 1 base and J by 0 bases, with 7 bases between the two germline ends. The CDR3 sequence is 15 residues long. DNA of the CDR3: TGTGCCAGCAGCTTAGTATTAAATAGCAATCAGCCCCAGCATTTT. It encodes CASSLVLNSNQPQHF.

The chain joins TRBV5-5 to TRBJ2-7, with D hard to call. CDR3 length: 13 amino acids. V was pared by 4 bases and J by 6 bases, with 14 bases between. Germline V lookup: CDR1 SGHKS, CDR2 YYEKEE (reference sequence). This CDR3 reads CASSMGMRLEQYF. The CDR3 DNA sequence: TGTGCCAGCAGCATGGGGATGCGGCTCGAGCAGTACTTC.

This clone was observed once. The V call is TRBV7-2, the J call TRBJ1-3; D is unresolved. The CDR3 spans 15 residues. The V gene lost 1 base and the J gene lost 1 base, with 8 bases spanning the gap. Germline-derived CDR1 and CDR2 are SGHTA and FQGNSA. The CDR3 protein is CASSLDARSGNTIYF. In DNA, the CDR3 is TGTGCCAGCAGCTTAGACGCTCGATCTGGAAACACCATATATTTT.

The CDR3 DNA reads as TGTGCCAGCAGCTCGACAGGGGGCAATGGCTACACCTTC. Amino acids: CASSSTGGNGYTF. V usage is TRBV7-9 and J usage is TRBJ1-2; 10 nucleotides match TRBD1. The CDR3 loop spans 13 amino acids. V lost 4 bases and J lost 6; bases outside the gene matches: 2. Germline V lookup: CDR1 SEHNR, CDR2 FQNEAQ (reference sequence).

The chain employs TRBV4-3 and TRBJ2-7, with D possibly being TRBD2 (7 bases). The CDR3 has 17 residues. Trimming cost V 0 bases and J 0 bases, with 15 bases left between them. Germline V gene lookup returns CDR1 LGHNA and CDR2 YSLEER. CDR3 region: CASSQDFAGASSYEQYF. The CDR3 DNA follows: TGCGCCAGCAGCCAAGATTTCGCGGGGGCTAGCTCCTACGAGCAGTACTTC.

This rearrangement joins TRBV27 to TRBJ1-5; 7 bases align to TRBD1. The CDR3 has 15 residues. V shed 6 bases, J shed 6 bases, and the junction held 11 bases outside the gene matches. Germline assignment: CDR1 MNHEY and CDR2 SMNVEV (reference sequence). In nucleotides, the CDR3 is TGTGCCAGCAGCTTCCAGACAGGGACGGGTCAGCCCCAGCATTTT. This codes for CASSFQTGTGQPQHF.

The chain links TRBV5-6 to TRBJ1-4; D unresolved. This CDR3 has 15 amino acids. CDR1 is SGHDT and CDR2 is YYEEEE in the germline V gene. V lost 0 bases, J lost 0 bases, and 6 bases lay in between. The CDR3 sequence: CASSLGGTTNEKLFF. The CDR3 DNA reads TGTGCCAGCAGCTTGGGCGGGACAACTAATGAAAAACTGTTTTTT.

In this sample, this clone turned up once. The chain uses TRBV11-3 and TRBJ1-1; 8 bases map to TRBD1. V trimming: 5 bases; J trimming: 6 bases; junction bases outside the gene matches: 8. CDR1 and CDR2 (germline): SGHNT, YENEEA. This CDR3 spans 14 amino acids. CDR3 DNA: TGTGCCAGCAGCCCACGACAGGGGAGTGCTGAAGCTTTCTTT. Translating it yields CASSPRQGSAEAFF. Full variable domain (rest looked up from reference TRBV11-3 and TRBJ1-1): EAGVVQSPRYKIIEKKQPVAFWCNPISGHNTLYWYLQNLGQGPELLIRYENEEAVDDSQLPKDRFSAERLKGVDSTLKIQPAELGDSAVYLCASSPRQGSAEAFFGQGTRLTVV.

The V gene is TRBV7-3, the J gene TRBJ2-7; D gene unclear. The V end was cut by 2 bases, the J end by 0 bases, with 11 bases between. This CDR3 comprises 15 residues. Germline CDR1 is SGHTA and CDR2 is FQGTGA. The CDR3 sequence: CASSLGGISSYEQYF. Here the CDR3 DNA reads TGTGCCAGCAGCTTAGGTGGGATCAGCTCCTACGAGCAGTACTTC.

The chain links TRBV28 to TRBJ1-5; 9 bases agree with TRBD1. V gave up 0 bases and J gave up 6 bases; unmatched junction bases: 18. This CDR3 comprises 20 residues. Germline V gene sequence: CDR1 MDHEN, CDR2 SYDVKM. In DNA form, the CDR3 reads TGTGCCAGCAGTTTATGGGCTATGGGGACAGGGACGGTCGAGCGTCAGCCCCAGCATTTT. Amino acids: CASSLWAMGTGTVERQPQHF.

This chain links TRBV5-4 with TRBJ2-1; TRBD2 agrees at 10 bases. In germline, CDR1 is SGHNT, CDR2 YYREEE (reference sequence). CDR3 length: 14 amino acids. V lost 7 bases, J lost 6 bases, and 7 bases stayed unmatched. The CDR3 spells CASARLAGANEQFF. DNA for the CDR3: TGTGCCAGCGCTAGGCTAGCGGGAGCCAATGAGCAGTTCTTC.

The chain has TRBV2 and TRBJ2-2; 9 bases match TRBD2. Germline lookup yields CDR1 SNHLY and CDR2 FYNNEI. Germline trimming cut 7 bases from V and 5 bases from J; bases unmatched to any gene: 14. The CDR3 loop spans 17 amino acids. The CDR3 loop reads CASKIAGAGSGTGELFF. CDR3 DNA: TGTGCCAGCAAGATAGCGGGAGCGGGTTCGGGGACCGGGGAGCTGTTTTTT.

In this sample, this clone turned up once. The germline gene is not matched at one end of the junction; a read error may be the cause. The CDR3 DNA sequence: TGTGCCAGCAGTTTAGGACCGGTGACTTTCTTT. Its protein is CASSLGPVTFF. The chain links TRBV7-2 to TRBJ1-1; D is unclear. The CDR3 runs 11 residues. CDR1 is SGHTA and CDR2 is FQGNSA in the germline V gene.

The rearrangement links TRBV19 to TRBJ2-5; a weak D match, TRBD2 (5 bases). The ends were cut back, 4 bases at V and 4 bases at J, with 19 bases in the middle. Looked up from germline, CDR1 is LNHDA and CDR2 is SQIVND (reference sequence). This CDR3 is built from 16 residues. The CDR3 loop is CASSKRTLTPGETQYF. The CDR3 region has the DNA TGTGCCAGTAGTAAGCGGACTCTCACCCCGGGAGAGACCCAGTACTTC.

The V gene is TRBV19, the J gene TRBJ2-5; 8 nucleotides line up with TRBD2. Germline trimming cut 7 bases from V and 4 bases from J; bases unmatched to any gene: 5. The CDR3 sequence is 13 residues long. Per germline, CDR1 LNHDA and CDR2 SQIVND (reference sequence). CDR3 protein: CASTRGAGETQYF. The CDR3 DNA follows: TGTGCCAGTACGCGGGGGGCGGGAGAGACCCAGTACTTC.

The chain recombines TRBV11-2 with TRBJ1-1, with TRBD1 as a possible D gene (5 bases). Germline V gives CDR1 SGHAT, CDR2 FQNNGV. CDR3 length: 13 amino acids. Trimming removed 5 bases at V and 3 bases at J, with 10 bases between. CDR3 amino acids: CASSLRGDTEAFF. The CDR3 DNA reads as TGTGCCAGCAGCCTCCGGGGGGACACTGAAGCTTTCTTT.

This clone is large by share. V and J are TRBV28 and TRBJ1-5, with D possibly TRBD1 on 6 matching bases. V was shortened by 8 bases and J by 2 bases, with 10 bases between the two germline ends. The CDR3 sequence is 13 residues long. Per the germline V gene, CDR1 is MDHEN and CDR2 is SYDVKM. The CDR3 DNA reads as TGTGCCAGCCAATACAGGGGCAATCAGCCCCAGCATTTT. Residues: CASQYRGNQPQHF.

This clone appeared a few times. This chain joins TRBV4-3 and TRBJ1-2, with a tentative D call TRBD1 (6 bases). This CDR3 is 15 amino acids long. Germline V gives CDR1 LGHNA, CDR2 YSLEER. Trimming removed 0 bases at V and 2 bases at J, with 10 bases between. The CDR3 loop reads CASSQDTGSNYGYTF. The CDR3 DNA reads as TGCGCCAGCAGCCAAGATACAGGGAGCAACTATGGCTACACCTTC.

The DNA for the CDR3 is TGTGCCAGCTCCCGAGGTGGAGATACGCAGTATTTT. This sequence encodes CASSRGGDTQYF. This chain links TRBV18 with TRBJ2-3; D gene uncertain. The CDR3 length is 12 residues. Per the germline V gene, CDR1 is KGHSH and CDR2 is LQKENI. V was pared by 6 bases and J by 5 bases, with 9 bases between. Full variable domain (missing parts from reference TRBV18 and TRBJ2-3): NAGVMQNPRHLVRRRGQEARLRCSPMKGHSHVYWYRQLPEEGLKFMVYLQKENIIDESGMPKERFSAEFPKEGPSILRIQQVVRGDSAAYFCASSRGGDTQYFGPGTRLTVL.

This chain links TRBV19 with TRBJ1-2; weak D call: TRBD1 (5 bases). In germline, CDR1 is LNHDA, CDR2 SQIVND (reference sequence). This CDR3 spans 14 amino acids. V dropped 6 bases and J dropped 2 bases, with 13 bases sitting between them. CDR3 DNA: TGTGCCAGTAGAGGAACAGGCCAGAACTATGGCTACACCTTC. Protein sequence: CASRGTGQNYGYTF.

V and J are TRBV6-5 and TRBJ2-7, with 13 nucleotides matching TRBD2. This CDR3 region has 14 residues. CDR1 is MNHEY, CDR2 SVGAGI, per germline. J gave up 2 bases and V 6 bases, and 1 base lay outside the gene matches. CDR3 sequence reads: CASRGLAGPYEQYF. The CDR3, as DNA: TGTGCCAGCAGGGGACTAGCGGGACCCTACGAGCAGTACTTC.

This clone was recorded once. V is TRBV7-6 and J is TRBJ2-7; TRBD2 matches at 10 bases. This CDR3 has 14 amino acids. V lost 5 bases, J lost 6 bases, and 7 bases stayed unmatched. Germline V gene sequence: CDR1 SGHVS, CDR2 FNYEAQ. CDR3 in DNA: TGTGCCAGCAGCCCAAAGCGGGAGGGGGGCGAGCAGTACTTC. Its translation: CASSPKREGGEQYF. Full variable domain (rest looked up from reference TRBV7-6 and TRBJ2-7): GAGVSQSPRYKVTKRGQDVALRCDPISGHVSLYWYRQALGQGPEFLTYFNYEAQQDKSGLPNDRFSAERPEGSISTLTIQRTEQRDSAMYRCASSPKREGGEQYFGPGTRLTVT.

The chain recombines TRBV9 with TRBJ2-7, with 8 bases identical to TRBD2. This CDR3 contains 16 residues. Per the germline V gene, CDR1 is SGDLS and CDR2 is YYNGEE. V was pared by 9 bases and J by 5 bases, with 19 bases of the junction left unmatched. CDR3 sequence (DNA): TGTGCCATTCCCGCAGGTGTGAGCGGGAGATTCAACGAGCAGTACTTC. It yields the protein CAIPAGVSGRFNEQYF.

This chain joins TRBV5-1 and TRBJ2-5, with TRBD2 identical over 10 bases. Germline V gene data show CDR1 as SGHRS and CDR2 as YFSETQ. V gave up 4 bases and J gave up 5 bases; unmatched junction bases: 14. CDR3 length: 17 residues. This CDR3 is CASSPPLAGVESETQYF. CDR3 bases: TGCGCCAGCAGCCCTCCCCTAGCGGGAGTGGAGAGTGAGACCCAGTACTTC.

The J gene is TRBJ2-5, the V gene TRBV7-2; 8 nucleotides match TRBD1. CDR3 size: 17 residues. CDR1 is SGHTA, CDR2 FQGNSA, per germline. V lost 1 base to trimming and J lost 1 base; unmatched junction nucleotides: 8. DNA for the CDR3: TGTGCCAGCAGCTTAGTACACAGGGGGTCGGGCCAAGAGACCCAGTACTTC. Translated: CASSLVHRGSGQETQYF.

V is TRBV7-2 and J is TRBJ2-3, with 9 bases matching TRBD2. CDR3 length equals 16 residues. V lost 0 bases, J lost 5 bases, and 6 bases stayed unmatched. Germline values: CDR1 SGHTA, CDR2 FQGNSA. The CDR3 here is CASSLASGRRGDTQYF. CDR3 coding DNA: TGTGCCAGCAGCTTAGCTAGCGGGAGACGGGGAGATACGCAGTATTTT.